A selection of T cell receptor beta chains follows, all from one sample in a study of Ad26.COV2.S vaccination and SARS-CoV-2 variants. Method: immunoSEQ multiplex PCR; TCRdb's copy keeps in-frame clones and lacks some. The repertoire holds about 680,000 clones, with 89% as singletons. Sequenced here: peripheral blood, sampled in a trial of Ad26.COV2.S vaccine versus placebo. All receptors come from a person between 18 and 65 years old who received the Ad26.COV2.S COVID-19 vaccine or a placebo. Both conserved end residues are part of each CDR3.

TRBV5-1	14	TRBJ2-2	CASSERPAAGELFF
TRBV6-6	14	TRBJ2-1	CASRKMTGPLEQFF
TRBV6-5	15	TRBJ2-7	CASSYSGQGDYEQYF
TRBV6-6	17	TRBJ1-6	CASSLWGGRKNNSPLHF
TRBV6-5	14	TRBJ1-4	CASTATSTNEKLFF
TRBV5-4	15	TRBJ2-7	CASSSQERGTYEQYF
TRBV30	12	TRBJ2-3	CAWTAVTGTQYF
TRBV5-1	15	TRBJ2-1	CASSLSSGTYNEQFF
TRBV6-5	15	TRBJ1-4	CASRTGLADHEKLFF
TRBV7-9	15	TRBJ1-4	CASSLSGHRGEKLFF
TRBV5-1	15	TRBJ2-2	CASSLYPLDSGELFF
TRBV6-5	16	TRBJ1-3	CASSYSSWYSGNTIYF
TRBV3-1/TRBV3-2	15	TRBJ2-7	CASSQRLNRGYEQYF
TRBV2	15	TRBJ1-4	CASSEDYFSNEKLFF
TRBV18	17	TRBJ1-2	CASSPRWTGGDTGGYTF
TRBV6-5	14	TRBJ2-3	CASSYSLATDTQYF
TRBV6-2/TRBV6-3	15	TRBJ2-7	CASSSPPGHSYEQYF
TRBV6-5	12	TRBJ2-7	CASIGQGYEQYF
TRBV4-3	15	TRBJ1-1	CASSRLTGANTEAFF
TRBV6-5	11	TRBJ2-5	CASTNGETQYF
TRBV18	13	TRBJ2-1	CASSPHRGSEQFF
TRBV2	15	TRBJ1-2	CASSEAAGANYGYTF
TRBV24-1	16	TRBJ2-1	CATSVSTTSGSYEQFF
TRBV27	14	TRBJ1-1	CASRLGAQNTEAFF
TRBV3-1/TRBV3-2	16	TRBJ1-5	CASSQGTGGGNQPQHF
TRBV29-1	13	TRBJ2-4	CSVEWQGENIQYF
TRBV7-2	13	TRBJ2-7	CASSLVAGGEQYF
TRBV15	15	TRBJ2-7	CATSSGTGGPYEQYF
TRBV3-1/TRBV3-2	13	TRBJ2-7	CASSQDGVYEQYF
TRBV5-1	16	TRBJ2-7	CASSWEVTGSDYEQYF
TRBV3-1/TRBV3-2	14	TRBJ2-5	CASSQDSRQETQYF
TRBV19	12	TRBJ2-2	CASSLGVGELFF
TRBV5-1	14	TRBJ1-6	CASSLEGGDSPLHF
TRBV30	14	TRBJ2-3	CALSDRAFTDTQYF
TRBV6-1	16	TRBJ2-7	CASSESTDRKSYEQYF
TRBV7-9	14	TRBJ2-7	CASSRTSFSYEQYF
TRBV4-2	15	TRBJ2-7	CASSQDRGHPYEQYF
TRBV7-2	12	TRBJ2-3	CASSSLTDTQYF
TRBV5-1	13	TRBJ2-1	CASRATGSNEQFF
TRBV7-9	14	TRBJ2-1	CASSSGQGPNEQFF
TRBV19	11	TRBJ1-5	CASSFEGPQHF